This TCR beta chain is from a study of T-cell memory formation after mild COVID-19. In TCRdb, the 5' RACE reads were re-called with MiXCR into one record per CDR3 protein. The sample includes a few hundred thousand distinct CDR3 sequences, about 16% seen only once; the top ten take under 25%. Study results and caveats: Contracting clones from day 15 to 85 had balanced CD4/CD8; later expanders favoured CD4+. Researchers found some responding clones in pre-infection memory, a sign that cross-reactive memory joined.

The table lists this clonotype with a few counts. What it binds is not known. Germline V gives CDR1 MNHNS, CDR2 SASEGT. This CDR3 spans 18 amino acids. V was clipped by 4 bases and J by 0 bases, with 19 bases between them. The V and J genes are TRBV6-1 and TRBJ2-4, with D perhaps matching TRBD1 (5 bases). This TCR was recovered from a man aged 18 to 30 who had mild COVID-19 (a few samples of this study predate the infection). Cell type and time point are not known. Sequenced input: PBMCs or a T cell subset sorted from them (not recorded which). The CDR3: CASSVGVASPLAKNIQYF. CDR3 sequence (DNA): TGTGCCAGCAGTGTAGGGGTAGCCTCCCCTCTAGCCAAAAACATTCAGTACTTC.